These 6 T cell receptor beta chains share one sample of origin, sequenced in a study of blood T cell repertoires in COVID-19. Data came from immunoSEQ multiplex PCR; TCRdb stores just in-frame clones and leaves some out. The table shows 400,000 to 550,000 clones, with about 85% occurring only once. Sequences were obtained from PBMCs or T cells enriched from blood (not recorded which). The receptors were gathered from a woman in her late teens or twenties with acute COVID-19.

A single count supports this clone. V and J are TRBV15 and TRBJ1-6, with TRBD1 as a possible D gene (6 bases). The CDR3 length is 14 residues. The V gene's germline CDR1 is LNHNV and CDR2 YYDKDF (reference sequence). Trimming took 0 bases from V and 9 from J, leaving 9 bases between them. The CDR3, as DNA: TGTGCCACCAGCAGAGATTTGGGGGCTTCACCCCTCCACTTT. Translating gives CATSRDLGASPLHF. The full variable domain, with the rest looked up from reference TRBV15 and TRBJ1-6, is DAMVIQNPRYQVTQFGKPVTLSCSQTLNHNVMYWYQQKSSQAPKLLFHYYDKDFNNEADTPDNFQSRRPNTSFCFLDIRSPGLGDTAMYLCATSRDLGASPLHFGNGTRLTVT.

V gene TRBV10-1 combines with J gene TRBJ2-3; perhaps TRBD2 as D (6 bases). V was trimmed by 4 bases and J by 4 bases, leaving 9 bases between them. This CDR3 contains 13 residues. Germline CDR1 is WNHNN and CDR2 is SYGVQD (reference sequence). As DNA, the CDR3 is TGCGCCAGCAGTGCGGGGGATGCAGATACGCAGTATTTT. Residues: CASSAGDADTQYF.

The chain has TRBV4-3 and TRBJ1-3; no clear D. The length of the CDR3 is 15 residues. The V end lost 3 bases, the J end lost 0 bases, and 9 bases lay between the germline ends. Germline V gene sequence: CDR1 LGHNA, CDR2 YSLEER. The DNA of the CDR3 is TGCGCCAGCAGCCACGGGAGTTTCTCTGGAAACACCATATATTTT. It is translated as CASSHGSFSGNTIYF.

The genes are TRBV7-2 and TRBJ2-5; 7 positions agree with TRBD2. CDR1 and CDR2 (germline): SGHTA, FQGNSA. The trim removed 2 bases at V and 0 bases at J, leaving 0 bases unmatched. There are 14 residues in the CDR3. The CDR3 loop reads CASSLRGDQETQYF. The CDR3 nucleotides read TGTGCCAGCAGCTTACGGGGGGACCAAGAGACCCAGTACTTC. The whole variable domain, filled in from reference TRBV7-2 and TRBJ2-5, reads GAGVSQSPSNKVTEKGKDVELRCDPISGHTALYWYRQSLGQGLEFLIYFQGNSAPDKSGLPSDRFSAERTGGSVSTLTIQRTQQEDSAVYLCASSLRGDQETQYFGPGTRLLVL.

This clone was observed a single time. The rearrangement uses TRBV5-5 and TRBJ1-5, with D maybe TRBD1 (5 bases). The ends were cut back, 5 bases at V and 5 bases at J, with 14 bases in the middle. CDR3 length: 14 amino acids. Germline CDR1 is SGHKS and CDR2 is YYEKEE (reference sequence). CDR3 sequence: CASSGEGWDQPQHF. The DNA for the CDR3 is TGTGCCAGCAGTGGGGAGGGGTGGGATCAGCCCCAGCATTTT.

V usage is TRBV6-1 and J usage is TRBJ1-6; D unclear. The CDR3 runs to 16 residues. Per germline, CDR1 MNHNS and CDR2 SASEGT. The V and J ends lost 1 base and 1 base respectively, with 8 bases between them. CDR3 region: CASSEGSRSYNSPLHF. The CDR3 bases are TGTGCCAGCAGTGAAGGTTCACGGTCCTATAATTCACCCCTCCACTTT.